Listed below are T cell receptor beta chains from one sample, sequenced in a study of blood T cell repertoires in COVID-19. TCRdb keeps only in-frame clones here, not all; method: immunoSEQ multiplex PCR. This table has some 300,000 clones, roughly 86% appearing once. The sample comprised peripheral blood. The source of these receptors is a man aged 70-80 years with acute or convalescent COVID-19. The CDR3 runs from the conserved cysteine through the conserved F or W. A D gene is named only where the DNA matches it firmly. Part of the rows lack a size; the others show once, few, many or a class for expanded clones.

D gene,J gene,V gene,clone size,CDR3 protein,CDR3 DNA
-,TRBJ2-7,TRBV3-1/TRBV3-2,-,CASSQGGGVEQYF,TGTGCCAGCAGCCAAGGAGGAGGAGTCGAGCAGTACTTC
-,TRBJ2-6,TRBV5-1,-,CASSLDSSGANVLTF,TGCGCCAGCAGCTTGGACAGCTCTGGGGCCAACGTCCTGACTTTC
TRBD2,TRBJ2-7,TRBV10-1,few,CASSEWTSGEGEQYF,TGCGCCAGCAGTGAGTGGACTAGCGGAGAGGGGGAGCAGTACTTC
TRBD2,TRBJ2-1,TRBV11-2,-,CASSQGLASSYNEQFF,TGTGCCAGCAGCCAGGGACTAGCGAGCTCCTATAATGAGCAGTTCTTC
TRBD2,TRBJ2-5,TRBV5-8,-,CASSLGTSGQETQYF,TGTGCCAGCAGCTTGGGAACTAGCGGCCAAGAGACCCAGTACTTC
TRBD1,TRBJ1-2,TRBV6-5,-,CASSYNDREDGYTF,TGTGCCAGCAGTTATAACGACAGGGAGGATGGCTACACCTTC
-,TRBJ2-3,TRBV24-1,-,CATSAGTDTQYF,TGTGCCACCAGTGCGGGAACGGATACGCAGTATTTT
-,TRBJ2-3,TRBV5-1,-,CASSLDMTDTQYF,TGCGCCAGCAGCTTGGATATGACAGATACGCAGTATTTT
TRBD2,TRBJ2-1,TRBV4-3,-,CASSHDGTSGRYDEQFF,TGCGCCAGCAGCCATGACGGGACTAGCGGGAGATACGATGAGCAGTTCTTC
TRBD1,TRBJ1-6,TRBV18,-,CASSPAGTGNSPLHF,TGTGCCAGCTCACCAGCCGGGACAGGAAATTCACCCCTCCACTTT
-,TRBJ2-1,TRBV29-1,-,CSVEEQDDYNEQFF,TGCAGCGTTGAAGAACAGGACGACTACAATGAGCAGTTCTTC
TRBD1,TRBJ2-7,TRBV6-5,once,CASSSTGQGDEQYF,TGTGCCAGCAGCTCGACAGGGCAGGGGGACGAGCAGTACTTC
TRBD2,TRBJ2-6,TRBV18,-,CASSLQGLAGFGANVLTF,TGTGCCAGCTCACTACAAGGACTAGCGGGGTTTGGGGCCAACGTCCTGACTTTC
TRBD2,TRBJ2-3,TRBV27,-,CASSRRAGGSDTQYF,TGTGCCAGCAGTCGACGGGCGGGGGGCTCAGATACGCAGTATTTT
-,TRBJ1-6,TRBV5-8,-,CASSPGYNSPLHF,TGTGCCAGCAGCCCAGGATATAATTCACCCCTCCACTTT
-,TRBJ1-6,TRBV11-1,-,CASSLAGVNSPLHF,TGTGCCAGCAGCTTAGCCGGGGTCAATTCACCCCTCCACTTT
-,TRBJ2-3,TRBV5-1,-,CASSLALGHRTTDTQYF,TGCGCCAGCAGCTTGGCCTTGGGACATCGAACCACAGATACGCAGTATTTT
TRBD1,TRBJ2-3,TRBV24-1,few,CATSAGQSSADTQYF,TGTGCCACCAGTGCGGGACAGAGTTCAGCAGATACGCAGTATTTT
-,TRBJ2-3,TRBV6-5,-,CASEEGNTDTQYF,TGTGCCTCGGAGGAGGGTAACACAGATACGCAGTATTTT
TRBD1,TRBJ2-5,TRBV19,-,CASSRGGSSSGTQYF,TGTGCCAGTAGCCGAGGGGGCTCCTCATCGGGGACCCAGTACTTC
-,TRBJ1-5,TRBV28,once,CASSPSGGPYQPQHF,TGTGCCAGCAGTCCCTCGGGGGGGCCGTACCAGCCCCAGCATTTT
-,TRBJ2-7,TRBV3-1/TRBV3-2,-,CASSQHRDIIEQYF,TGTGCCAGCAGCCAACATCGGGACATTATCGAGCAGTACTTC